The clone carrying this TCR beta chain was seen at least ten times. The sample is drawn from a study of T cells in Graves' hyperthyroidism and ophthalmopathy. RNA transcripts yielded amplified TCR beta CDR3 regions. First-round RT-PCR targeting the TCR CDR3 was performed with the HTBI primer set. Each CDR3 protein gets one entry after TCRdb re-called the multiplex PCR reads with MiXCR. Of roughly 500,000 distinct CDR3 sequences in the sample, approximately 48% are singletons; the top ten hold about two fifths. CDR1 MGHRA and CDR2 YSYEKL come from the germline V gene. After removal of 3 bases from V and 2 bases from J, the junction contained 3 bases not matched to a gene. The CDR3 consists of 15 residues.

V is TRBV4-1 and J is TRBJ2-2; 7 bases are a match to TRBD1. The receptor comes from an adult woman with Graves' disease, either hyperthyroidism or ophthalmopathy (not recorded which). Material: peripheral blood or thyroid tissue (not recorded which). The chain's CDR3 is CASSHRGINTGELFF. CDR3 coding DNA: TGCGCCAGCAGCCACAGGGGGATTAACACCGGGGAGCTGTTTTTT.